Shown below are 18 T cell receptor beta chains from a single sample sequenced in a study of cytomegalovirus exposure and HLA in healthy donors (dated by TCRdb to 2016 to 2017). Preparation of the library involved the immunoSEQ multiplex PCR assay. For the multiplex PCR, a mixture combining 60 forward primers for TCR Vbeta segments and 13 reverse primers for TCR Jbeta segments was used. Not all clones reach the TCRdb copy of this immuneACCESS table, which keeps in-frame sequences only. Checked studies attribute under half of the gap to unresolved V genes and leave the rest unexplained. The sample records about 98,000 clones, about 80% of which are singletons. The top ten clones comprise approximately 4% of the sample. The specimen sequenced was PBMCs. All receptors come from a female donor in good health and CMV-seropositive.

This clone was seen just once. The rearrangement joins TRBV4-1 to TRBJ2-1; a possible D gene is TRBD1 (5 bases). The CDR3 contains 15 residues. Germline loops: CDR1 MGHRA, CDR2 YSYEKL. Trimming stripped 0 bases from V and 3 bases from J, with 9 bases between. This CDR3 is CASSQEQANYNEQFF. The CDR3 region has the DNA TGCGCCAGCAGCCAAGAACAGGCCAACTACAATGAGCAGTTCTTC.

CDR3: CASSAMRGGQPQHF. CDR3 nucleotides: TGTGCCAGCAGCGCGATGCGGGGGGGTCAGCCCCAGCATTTT. The J gene is TRBJ1-5, the V gene TRBV7-9, with D possibly TRBD1 on 5 matching bases. There are 14 residues in the CDR3. The V and J ends lost 5 bases and 6 bases respectively, with 14 bases between them. Germline V gives CDR1 SEHNR, CDR2 FQNEAQ (reference sequence).

This sequence joins TRBV7-8 and TRBJ2-3; TRBD1 matches 7 bases. Germline trimming cut 4 bases from V and 4 bases from J; bases unmatched to any gene: 8. The germline V gene has CDR1 SGHVS and CDR2 FQNEAQ. This CDR3 spans 15 amino acids. In DNA form, the CDR3 reads TGTGCCAGCAGCTCCCCGGCAGGGGGTTCAGATACGCAGTATTTT. It translates to CASSSPAGGSDTQYF.

The chain uses TRBV11-2 and TRBJ1-5, with D unclear. Trimming cost V 5 bases and J 0 bases, with 5 bases left between them. Germline CDR1 and CDR2: SGHAT and FQNNGV. The CDR3 has 13 residues. The CDR3 is CASSVYSNQPQHF. In DNA form, the CDR3 reads TGTGCCAGCAGCGTTTATAGCAATCAGCCCCAGCATTTT.

This chain connects TRBV18 to TRBJ2-7; 8 bases are a match to TRBD1. From germline, CDR1 is KGHSH and CDR2 LQKENI. The V and J ends lost 2 bases and 6 bases, in that order; junction bases with no gene match: 3. CDR3 length: 13 amino acids. The chain's CDR3 is CASSPETGVEQYF. CDR3 in DNA: TGTGCCAGCTCACCAGAGACAGGGGTCGAGCAGTACTTC. Complete variable domain (other parts from reference TRBV18 and TRBJ2-7): NAGVMQNPRHLVRRRGQEARLRCSPMKGHSHVYWYRQLPEEGLKFMVYLQKENIIDESGMPKERFSAEFPKEGPSILRIQQVVRGDSAAYFCASSPETGVEQYFGPGTRLTVT.

The gene calls are TRBV9 and TRBJ2-3; D unresolved. CDR3 length: 13 residues. CDR1 SGDLS and CDR2 YYNGEE come from the germline V gene. Trimming shortened V by 4 bases and J by 1 base, and 7 bases separated the two germline ends. The CDR3 sequence is CASSYSGTDTQYF. The CDR3 nucleotides read TGTGCCAGCAGCTATTCAGGCACAGATACGCAGTATTTT.

This chain links TRBV10-3 with TRBJ2-2; 7 bases are shared with TRBD1. V was pared by 0 bases and J by 0 bases, with 10 bases of the junction left unmatched. The CDR3 sequence is 19 residues long. Germline V CDR1 and CDR2: ENHRY, SYGVKD. The CDR3 DNA sequence: TGTGCCATCAGTGAGTCGGGGACAGCCATGGTAGCGAACACCGGGGAGCTGTTTTTT. Translating it yields CAISESGTAMVANTGELFF.

This chain joins TRBV6-1 and TRBJ1-5, with D possibly matching TRBD1 (5 bases). This CDR3 is built from 15 residues. The V gene's germline CDR1 is MNHNS and CDR2 SASEGT. Trimming removed 1 base from V and 2 bases from J, with 9 bases in between. The DNA for the CDR3 is TGTGCCAGCAGTGAAGGTCAGGGTGGCAATCAGCCCCAGCATTTT. Protein sequence: CASSEGQGGNQPQHF.

The V gene is TRBV4-2, the J gene TRBJ2-3, with TRBD2 matching 7 bases. Germline lookup yields CDR1 LGHNA and CDR2 YNFKEQ. Trimming at V came to 1 base and at J to 2 bases, leaving 6 bases not matched to a gene. The CDR3 sequence is 16 residues long. The CDR3 DNA is TGTGCCAGCAGCCAAGTTTTAAGCGGGGTCACAGATACGCAGTATTTT. It yields the protein CASSQVLSGVTDTQYF.

The rearrangement uses TRBV6-5 and TRBJ1-2; 7 bases align to TRBD1. The CDR3 has 14 residues. Germline-derived CDR1 and CDR2 are MNHEY and SVGAGI. V was clipped by 6 bases and J by 4 bases; unmatched bases: 8. The CDR3 protein is CASSRTGDFYGYTF. CDR3 DNA sequence: TGTGCCAGCAGCCGAACAGGGGATTTCTATGGCTACACCTTC.

This chain uses TRBV6-5 with TRBJ2-1; 8 nucleotides match TRBD2. The V and J ends lost 4 bases and 8 bases, in that order; junction bases with no gene match: 10. The length of the CDR3 is 15 residues. Per germline, CDR1 MNHEY and CDR2 SVGAGI. Written as DNA, the CDR3 is TGTGCCAGCAGTTCACTAGCGGAGGTTAGAGATGAGCAGTTCTTC. It specifies CASSSLAEVRDEQFF.

V and J are TRBV28 and TRBJ1-1; tentatively, D is TRBD1 (6 bases). CDR3 length: 15 amino acids. With 5 bases removed from V and 0 bases from J, the gap between germline ends came to 13 bases. The germline V gene has CDR1 MDHEN and CDR2 SYDVKM. CDR3 loop: CASSLQGIMNTEAFF. The CDR3 DNA reads TGTGCCAGCAGTCTGCAGGGGATTATGAACACTGAAGCTTTCTTT.

This chain links TRBV5-1 with TRBJ1-3; D is unresolved. The V end was cut by 4 bases, the J end by 9 bases, with 11 bases between. The germline CDR1 and CDR2 sequences are SGHRS and YFSETQ. The CDR3 loop spans 12 amino acids. The CDR3 spells CASSTGRSTIYF. The DNA of the CDR3 is TGCGCCAGCAGCACCGGGAGGAGCACCATATATTTT.

This clone was counted a single time. The genes are TRBV5-1 and TRBJ1-5; D gene uncertain. V lost 6 bases, J lost 0 bases, and 13 bases lay in between. Germline values: CDR1 SGHRS, CDR2 YFSETQ. The CDR3 extends over 15 amino acids. CDR3 bases: TGCGCCAGCACCACGCATCCAGATAGCAATCAGCCCCAGCATTTT. Its protein is CASTTHPDSNQPQHF.

The rearrangement links TRBV10-3 to TRBJ1-2; TRBD1 matches 8 bases. From germline, CDR1 is ENHRY and CDR2 SYGVKD. The CDR3 sequence is 11 residues long. Losses at the gene ends were 9 bases for V and 10 bases for J; bases not matched to a gene: 7. The CDR3 DNA is TGTGCCATTATGACAGGGGAAGACTACACCTTC. Translated, it gives CAIMTGEDYTF.

The chain recombines TRBV30 with TRBJ1-1; D is undetermined. CDR3 length equals 13 residues. V shed 1 base and J shed 10 bases, with 16 bases lying between them. The germline V gene encodes CDR1 GTSNPN and CDR2 SVGIG (reference sequence). CDR3 bases: TGTGCCTGGAGTGACGTGGTGTCTAGCGGAGCTTTCTTT. The encoded protein is CAWSDVVSSGAFF.

The chain uses TRBV4-1 and TRBJ1-5, with D possibly TRBD1 on 5 matching bases. Germline V gene lookup returns CDR1 MGHRA and CDR2 YSYEKL. V gave up 0 bases and J gave up 3 bases, with 12 bases separating them. The CDR3 covers 16 residues. The CDR3 region has the DNA TGCGCCAGCAGCCAAGAGGGGGGAGGTGTCAATCAGCCCCAGCATTTT. Residues: CASSQEGGGVNQPQHF.

This clone occurred a few times. This rearrangement joins TRBV5-6 to TRBJ1-5; D remains ambiguous. The germline V gene encodes CDR1 SGHDT and CDR2 YYEEEE. The CDR3 is 15 amino acids. Deletions cut 2 bases from V and 0 bases from J, with 9 bases between. For the CDR3, the DNA is TGTGCCAGCAGCTTTGGAGCTAATAGCAATCAGCCCCAGCATTTT. It translates to CASSFGANSNQPQHF.